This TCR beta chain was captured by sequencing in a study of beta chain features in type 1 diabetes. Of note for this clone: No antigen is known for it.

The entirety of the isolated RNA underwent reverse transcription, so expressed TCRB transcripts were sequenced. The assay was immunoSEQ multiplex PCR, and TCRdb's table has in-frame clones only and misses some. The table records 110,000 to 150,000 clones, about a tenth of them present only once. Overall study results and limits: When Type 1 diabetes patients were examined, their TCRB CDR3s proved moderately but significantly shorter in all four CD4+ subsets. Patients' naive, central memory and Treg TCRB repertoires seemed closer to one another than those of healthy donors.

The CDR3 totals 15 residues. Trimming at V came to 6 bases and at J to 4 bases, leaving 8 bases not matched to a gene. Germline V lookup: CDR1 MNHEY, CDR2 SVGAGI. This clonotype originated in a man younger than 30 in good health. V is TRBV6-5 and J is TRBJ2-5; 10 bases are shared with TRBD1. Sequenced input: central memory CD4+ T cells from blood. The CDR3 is CASSPFGTGVETQYF. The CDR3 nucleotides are TGTGCCAGCAGCCCCTTTGGGACAGGGGTAGAGACCCAGTACTTC.